Sequencing of this T cell receptor beta chain was carried out in a study of PD-L1 blockade in urothelial cancer. Study in general: Males with bladder-origin urothelial cancer made up about 85% of the 29 patients.

Using immunoSEQ multiplex PCR, the repertoire was profiled, and TCRdb retains in-frame clones only, with some absent. The table shows tens of thousands of clones, with approximately 87% occurring only once. The time point here: pretreatment peripheral blood. V lost 3 bases to trimming and J lost 0 bases, with 13 bases between them. This CDR3 is built from 15 residues. Germline V gene lookup returns CDR1 SGHRS and CDR2 YFSETQ. The sample here was PBMCs, taken around atezolizumab (anti-PD-L1) treatment. The receptor was derived from a man aged 65 to 85 with urothelial cancer. V is TRBV5-1 and J is TRBJ2-7, with a tentative D call TRBD1 (6 bases). In nucleotides, the CDR3 is TGCGCCAGCAGCTCGACAGGAGGTAGCTCCTACGAGCAGTACTTC. It codes for CASSSTGGSSYEQYF.